These 25 T cell receptor beta chains were sequenced from one sample in a study of T cells in women clearing cervical HPV infection. Measured with immunoSEQ multiplex PCR; TCRdb has only the in-frame clones, and not every one. This sample lists approximately 39,000 clones; its ten largest clones have around 1.7%. Sequencing was carried out using blood buffy coat. These receptors came from a woman between 18 and 70 years old with a cervical HPV16 infection that either progressed to CIN3+ or cleared (not recorded which).

CDR3 sequence reads: CASILGLVGYNEQFF. CDR3 bases read: TGTGCCAGCATTCTAGGACTAGTGGGCTACAATGAG. This chain joins TRBV2 and TRBJ2-1; 7 nucleotides line up with TRBD2. The CDR3 is cut off 3 residues early in the read; its end comes from the germline J gene. Unmatched junction bases numbered 9, after V lost 7 bases and J lost 3 bases. Germline assignment: CDR1 SNHLY and CDR2 FYNNEI. This CDR3 region has 15 residues.

Concerning this clone itself: The sequenced fragment ends 3 residues before the CDR3 boundary, so the rest is inferred from the germline J gene. The rearrangement joins TRBV19 to TRBJ2-5, with 8 nucleotides matching TRBD2. The V segment lost 10 bases and the J segment 5 bases; nucleotides outside the gene matches: 12. Germline assignment: CDR1 LNHDA and CDR2 SQIVND (reference sequence). The CDR3 totals 14 residues. The CDR3 bases that were read are TGTGCCACCAAACGGCGGGGGGAGTCCGAGACC. Translating it yields CATKRRGESET. The full CDR3 protein reads CATKRRGESETQYF.

Frequency places this clone as medium-sized (0.01 to 0.1%). The read terminates 3 residues ahead of where the CDR3 ends, so the germline J gene completes it. The V gene is TRBV18, the J gene TRBJ2-5; possibly TRBD2 for D (5 bases). The CDR3 extends over 17 amino acids. Germline V gene lookup returns CDR1 KGHSH and CDR2 LQKENI. V was pared by 3 bases and J by 4 bases, with 21 bases between. The covered CDR3 bases are TGTGCCAGCTCACCCCCTAACTTTGGGCTTGGAGGAGAGACC. Its protein is CASSPPNFGLGGET. The full-length CDR3 reads as CASSPPNFGLGGETQYF. Full variable domain (rest looked up from reference TRBV18 and TRBJ2-5): NAGVMQNPRHLVRRRGQEARLRCSPMKGHSHVYWYRQLPEEGLKFMVYLQKENIIDESGMPKERFSAEFPKEGPSILRIQQVVRGDSAAYFCASSPPNFGLGGETQYFGPGTRLLVL.

Comments on this clone: The CDR3 end falls 3 residues outside the read, so it is completed with the germline J gene. The gene calls are TRBV28 and TRBJ2-1, with 12 bases aligning to TRBD2. Germline V gene lookup returns CDR1 MDHEN and CDR2 SYDVKM. This CDR3 is 15 amino acids long. Trimming at V came to 4 bases and at J to 6 bases, leaving 4 bases not matched to a gene. CDR3 DNA (partial): TGTGCCAGCAGTTCCCTAGCGGGGGGGCCCAATGAG. Protein product: CASSSLAGGPNE. The full CDR3 protein is CASSSLAGGPNEQFF.

A word on this clone: The sequence runs out 3 residues before the end of the CDR3; the remainder is reconstructed from the germline J gene. The chain joins TRBV2 to TRBJ2-1, with 10 positions matching TRBD2. This CDR3 is 14 amino acids long. With V trimmed by 8 bases and J by 6 bases, 7 bases remained unmatched. Germline V gene data show CDR1 as SNHLY and CDR2 as FYNNEI. The sequenced part of the CDR3 DNA is TGTGCCAGCCAGTGGCTAGCGGGGGTCAATGAG. Encoded protein: CASQWLAGVNE. The full CDR3 protein reads CASQWLAGVNEQFF.

In the case of this clone: The read halts 3 residues ahead of the CDR3 end, with the missing end drawn from the germline J gene. The rearrangement links TRBV6-2 or TRBV6-3 to TRBJ1-5, with 9 bases aligning to TRBD1. The length of the CDR3 is 16 residues. Germline loops: CDR1 MNHEY, CDR2 SVGEGT. With V trimmed by 6 bases and J by 2 bases, 8 bases remained unmatched. The CDR3 sequence: CASSLQGAGGNQPQHF. The DNA read from the CDR3 is TGTGCCAGCAGCCTACAGGGGGCTGGTGGCAATCAGCCC.

About this clone: The read comes to an end 3 residues before the CDR3 does, leaving the germline J gene to fill in the end. V and J are TRBV19 and TRBJ1-5, with D perhaps matching TRBD1 (5 bases). From germline, CDR1 is LNHDA and CDR2 SQIVND (reference sequence). V lost 3 bases and J 4 bases, leaving 19 bases between the germline ends. The CDR3 spans 17 residues. The covered CDR3 bases are TGTGCCAGTAGTATTGACGTCTCATCGCGGGGGAATCAGCCC. This gives the protein CASSIDVSSRGNQP. In full, the CDR3 reads CASSIDVSSRGNQPQHF.

A remark on this clone: The observed sequence ends 3 residues before the CDR3 terminus, with the missing tail filled in from the germline J gene. The chain combines TRBV7-9 with TRBJ2-2; D is possibly TRBD2 (8 bases). Germline CDR1 is SEHNR and CDR2 is FQNEAQ (reference sequence). This CDR3 has 15 residues. CDR3 in amino acids: CASSPGGGPNEKLFF. Incomplete CDR3 DNA: TGTGCCAGCAGCCCGGGAGGGGGCCCTAATGAAAAG.

Concerning this clone: The read halts 3 residues ahead of the CDR3 end, with the missing end drawn from the germline J gene. The chain recombines TRBV7-3 with TRBJ2-6, with 8 nucleotides matching TRBD1. The J segment lost 4 bases and the V segment lost 2 bases, leaving 7 bases of the junction unmatched. Germline CDR1 and CDR2: SGHTA and FQGTGA. CDR3 size: 17 residues. CDR3 DNA (partial): TGTGCCAGCAGCTTAGGACAGGGTGGTGGAGGGGCCAACGTC. Translating it yields CASSLGQGGGGANV. The CDR3, in full, reads CASSLGQGGGGANVLTF.

Comments on this clone: A junction end diverges from the germline sequence, so it may reflect a read error. The DNA ends 3 residues before the CDR3 does, and the rest of the CDR3 is filled in from the germline J gene. The same CDR3 also results from other DNA sequences found in this sample. The chain uses TRBV7-9 and TRBJ1-3; tentative D call: TRBD1 (5 bases). The CDR3 consists of 14 residues. Germline V gene sequence: CDR1 SEHNR, CDR2 FQNEAQ (reference sequence). The CDR3 sequence: CASSDSRGENTIYF. The CDR3 bases that were read are TGTGCCAGCAGCGATAGCCGGGGGGAAAACACA.

As concerns this clone: The read stops 3 residues short of the end of the CDR3; the missing end is completed from the germline J gene. This sequence joins TRBV19 and TRBJ1-2, with TRBD1 as a possible D gene (5 bases). The CDR3 totals 17 residues. CDR1 and CDR2 (germline): LNHDA, SQIVND (reference sequence). The DNA read from the CDR3 is TGTGCCAGTAGCGGGGGTAGGAGCGGGAGGAGGCCAGATACC. It encodes CASSGGRSGRRPDT. The whole CDR3 sequence reads CASSGGRSGRRPDTYTF. Supplemented by reference TRBV19 and TRBJ1-2, the full variable domain reads DGGITQSPKYLFRKEGQNVTLSCEQNLNHDAMYWYRQDPGQGLRLIYYSQIVNDFQKGDIAEGYSVSREKKESFPLTVTSAQKNPTAFYLCASSGGRSGRRPDTYTFGSGTRLTVV.

To note about this clone: The read terminates 3 residues ahead of where the CDR3 ends, so the germline J gene completes it. The chain links TRBV13 to TRBJ2-5; 8 nucleotides align to TRBD2. The V and J ends lost 5 bases and 1 base, in that order; junction bases with no gene match: 18. Germline CDR1 PRHDT, CDR2 FYEKMQ (reference sequence). The CDR3 length is 19 residues. The sequenced part of the CDR3 DNA is TGTGCCAGCAGCACTAGAAATTTCGGGGGGGGCACCACCCAAGAGACC. Amino acids: CASSTRNFGGGTTQET. In full, the CDR3 is CASSTRNFGGGTTQETQYF.

Comment on this clone: The missing CDR3 end, 3 residues past where the read stops, is filled in from the germline J gene. This chain joins TRBV18 and TRBJ2-3, with TRBD1 matching 12 bases. Germline CDR1 KGHSH, CDR2 LQKENI. V was clipped by 6 bases and J by 5 bases; unmatched bases: 3. This CDR3 is 14 amino acids long. The CDR3 spells CASSGTGGEDTQYF. The sequenced CDR3 bases are TGTGCCAGCTCGGGGACAGGGGGCGAAGATACG. The full variable domain, its missing parts supplied by reference TRBV18 and TRBJ2-3, is NAGVMQNPRHLVRRRGQEARLRCSPMKGHSHVYWYRQLPEEGLKFMVYLQKENIIDESGMPKERFSAEFPKEGPSILRIQQVVRGDSAAYFCASSGTGGEDTQYFGPGTRLTVL.

Comment on this clone: At one end, the junction sequence differs from germline, possibly due to a read error. The sample has other DNA sequences that encode this CDR3 too. CDR3 sequence: CASRGRDRGPGNTIYF. Partial CDR3 DNA: TGTGCCAGTCGGGGGCGGGACAGGGGGCCTGGAAACACT. J is TRBJ1-3 and V is TRBV19; 12 bases agree with TRBD1. The read halts 3 residues ahead of the CDR3 end, with the missing end drawn from the germline J gene. The CDR3 spans 16 residues. Germline V gene lookup returns CDR1 LNHDA and CDR2 SQIVND (reference sequence).

Of note for this clone: Sequencing ends 3 residues short of the CDR3 end; the germline J gene provides the rest. The chain links TRBV7-8 to TRBJ1-5, with D unclear. V lost 5 bases and J 4 bases, leaving 15 bases between the germline ends. The CDR3 totals 15 residues. CDR1 is SGHVS and CDR2 is FQNEAQ in the germline V gene. The CDR3 sequence: CASSNSLGPNQPQHF. The DNA read from the CDR3 is TGTGCCAGCAGCAATAGTCTGGGCCCGAATCAGCCC.

About this clone: The read ends 3 residues shy of where the CDR3 ends; the end is completed using the germline J gene. The V gene is TRBV5-1, the J gene TRBJ2-5; tentative D call: TRBD1 (6 bases). The CDR3 totals 15 residues. The ends were cut back, 4 bases at V and 2 bases at J, with 15 bases in the middle. Germline V lookup: CDR1 SGHRS, CDR2 YFSETQ. This chain's CDR3 is CASSDQGRRQETQYF. The sequenced part of the CDR3 DNA is TGCGCCAGCAGCGACCAGGGGCGCAGACAAGAGACC.

In the case of this clone: The read comes to an end 3 residues before the CDR3 does, leaving the germline J gene to fill in the end. The chain couples TRBV7-3 to TRBJ2-5, with TRBD2 matching over 7 bases. The CDR3 is made up of 14 amino acids. Germline V gene data show CDR1 as SGHTA and CDR2 as FQGTGA. V shed 5 bases and J 5 bases; nucleotides not matched to a gene: 8. CDR3 region: CASSRGGEGETQYF. CDR3 bases read: TGTGCCAGCAGCCGGGGCGGGGAGGGGGAGACC.

About this clone itself: The read terminates 3 residues before the CDR3 end, so the remaining end is supplied by the germline J gene. The chain joins TRBV4-1 to TRBJ2-7; D might be TRBD1 or TRBD2, each matching 5 bases. Trimming shortened V by 3 bases and J by 1 base, and 16 bases separated the two germline ends. Germline lookup yields CDR1 MGHRA and CDR2 YSYEKL. The CDR3 sequence is 16 residues long. CDR3 protein: CASSQWVARGSYEQYF. The CDR3 DNA, read in part, is TGCGCCAGCAGCCAGTGGGTGGCGAGGGGATCCTACGAG.

About this clone: With the read ending 3 residues before the CDR3 end, the germline J gene is used to fill in that end. The rearrangement uses TRBV30 and TRBJ1-4; TRBD1 might be the D (6 bases). Germline CDR1 reads GTSNPN; CDR2 reads SVGIG (reference sequence). Trimming removed 2 bases from V and 4 bases from J, with 26 bases in between. The CDR3 sequence is 19 residues long. The part of the CDR3 DNA that was read is TGTGCCTGGAGTACTCTCGTGGCAGGGGAGGGTTGGGGTAATGAAAAA. Its protein is CAWSTLVAGEGWGNEK. The whole CDR3 sequence reads CAWSTLVAGEGWGNEKLFF.

A note on this clone: The observed sequence ends 3 residues before the CDR3 terminus, with the missing tail filled in from the germline J gene. The rearrangement joins TRBV12-3 or TRBV12-4 to TRBJ2-3; 8 nucleotides align to TRBD1. J was trimmed by 5 bases and V by 5 bases; bases with no gene match: 12. The CDR3 runs 16 residues. The CDR3 loop is CASSRADRGEVDTQYF. The covered CDR3 bases are TGTGCCAGCAGTCGAGCTGACAGGGGCGAGGTAGATACG.

Remarks on this clone: The missing CDR3 end, 3 residues past where the read stops, is filled in from the germline J gene. This chain joins TRBV11-2 and TRBJ2-7; D remains unclear. V was clipped by 5 bases and J by 2 bases, with 13 bases between them. Germline V CDR1 and CDR2: SGHAT, FQNNGV. This CDR3 has 14 residues. The sequenced part of the CDR3 DNA is TGTGCCAGCAGCCTGACATTTAATACCTACGAG. Amino acids: CASSLTFNTYE. The entire CDR3 protein reads CASSLTFNTYEQYF.

A word on this clone: Read sequence stops 3 residues before the CDR3 end, and the germline J gene provides the missing end. The gene calls are TRBV7-3 and TRBJ2-5; possible D gene TRBD2, 5 bases. V was trimmed by 5 bases and J by 5 bases, leaving 12 bases between them. Germline V gene lookup returns CDR1 SGHTA and CDR2 FQGTGA. The length of the CDR3 is 13 residues. The sequenced CDR3 bases are TGTGCCAGCAGCCCTGGACTCCTTGAGACC. Encoded protein: CASSPGLLET. The full CDR3 reads CASSPGLLETQYF.

In regard to this clone: The CDR3 end lies 3 residues beyond the end of the read and is filled in from the germline J gene. The chain employs TRBV6-2 or TRBV6-3 and TRBJ2-7; the match to TRBD2 covers 8 bases. Losses at the gene ends were 6 bases for V and 4 bases for J; bases not matched to a gene: 14. Looked up from germline, CDR1 is MNHEY and CDR2 is SVGEGT. The CDR3 sequence is 16 residues long. This CDR3 reads CASSDLGRGAVYEQYF. The CDR3 bases that were read are TGTGCCAGCAGCGACCTTGGGCGGGGGGCCGTTTACGAG.

About this clone: The CDR3 end lies 3 residues beyond the end of the read and is filled in from the germline J gene. The chain carries TRBV18 and TRBJ2-7; TRBD1 aligns across 10 bases. Looked up from germline, CDR1 is KGHSH and CDR2 is LQKENI. V lost 1 base to trimming and J lost 6 bases; unmatched junction nucleotides: 15. There are 18 residues in the CDR3. The CDR3 loop is CASSPRDRGLSSTGEQYF. Partial CDR3 DNA: TGTGCCAGCTCACCACGGGACAGGGGATTATCCTCTACGGGCGAG. Together with reference TRBV18 and TRBJ2-7, the CDR3 gives the full variable domain: NAGVMQNPRHLVRRRGQEARLRCSPMKGHSHVYWYRQLPEEGLKFMVYLQKENIIDESGMPKERFSAEFPKEGPSILRIQQVVRGDSAAYFCASSPRDRGLSSTGEQYFGPGTRLTVT.

This CDR3 reads CASSLAGETQYF. CDR3 bases read: TGCGCCAGCAGCTTGGCAGGGGAGACC. The V and J genes are TRBV5-1 and TRBJ2-5, with TRBD1 as a possible D gene (5 bases). Read sequence stops 3 residues before the CDR3 end, and the germline J gene provides the missing end. V lost 0 bases and J lost 5, with 5 bases in between. The germline V gene encodes CDR1 SGHRS and CDR2 YFSETQ. This CDR3 is built from 12 residues.